The T cell receptor (beta chain) under discussion was sequenced for a study of cytomegalovirus exposure and HLA in healthy donors. Findings and caveats of the study: What TCR beta sequences reportedly achieved was accurate prediction of HLA-A and HLA-B alleles in most subjects. Several of the most significant clusters appeared, in a later analysis, to be linked to common viral pathogens. Investigators reported 150 to 200 TCR beta chains as tied to cytomegalovirus.

The CDR3 has 20 amino acids. V was clipped by 6 bases and J by 1 base, with 25 bases between them. CDR1 MDHEN and CDR2 SYDVKM come from the germline V gene. Comment on this clone: Antigen unknown.

Amplification used 60 Vbeta primers and 13 Jbeta primers. Libraries were prepared by immunoSEQ multiplex PCR; TCRdb keeps only in-frame clonotypes and omits some of them. The sample lists roughly 88,000 clones, over 60% occurring once. Sequences were obtained from PBMCs. The origin of this receptor is a man aged 25 to 40 in good health and CMV-seropositive. The J gene is TRBJ2-6, the V gene TRBV28; D is possibly TRBD2 (6 bases). CDR3 nucleotide sequence: TGTGCCAGCAGCCCCATACCTGGGACTCCCTCCCGGTCTGGGGCCAACGTCCTGACTTTC. It is translated as CASSPIPGTPSRSGANVLTF.